This T cell receptor beta chain was found in a study of T cell repertoires in cytomegalovirus infection. The overall study: An indication of both CMV infection and matching HLA type came from public TCR beta signatures.

MiXCR was run by TCRdb on the reads, yielding one entry per CDR3 protein. The table has 200,000 to 300,000 distinct CDR3 sequences, roughly 6.5% seen once; the top ten hold under 7.5%. Notes on this clonotype: The antigen is undetermined.

The CDR3 covers 13 residues. Trimming left V 1 base short and J 3 bases short, with 7 bases between. Per germline, CDR1 SGHRS and CDR2 YFSETQ. Study-level findings and limits: There were HLA-C-restricted CMV-specific TCR beta clonotypes dominating the ex vivo response.

The origin of this receptor is a human donor in good health (CMV status not recorded). Some clones in this sample may be carry-over from other donors' samples. This chain joins TRBV5-1 and TRBJ1-2; D ambiguous. Sequenced material: PBMCs. The CDR3 protein is CASSLQADYGYTF. In DNA form, the CDR3 reads TGCGCCAGCAGCTTGCAAGCGGACTATGGCTACACCTTC.